This is a list of T cell receptor beta chains from one sample in a study of vaccination and CD4 T cells after COVID-19. Antigen specificity for these receptors is unknown. MiXCR, run by TCRdb on the PCR reads, gives a single entry per CDR3 protein. The sample includes under 15,000 distinct CDR3 sequences, about two fifths seen only once; the top ten take approximately 13%. Sequenced sample: CD4+ T cells from blood, cultured in vitro. The receptors originated from a human donor who had recovered from COVID-19. Both conserved end residues are part of each CDR3. D genes are given only for firm matches. A row's size may be missing; if present it is once, few, many or a size class.

>NA|TRBJ2-4|few|TRBV30
CAWSVNLESVQYF
TGTGCCTGGAGCGTTAACTTAGAAAGCGTACAGTACTTC
>NA|TRBJ2-3|NA|TRBV5-5
CASSRGGVKDTQYF
TGTGCCAGCAGCCGAGGGGGAGTGAAAGATACGCAGTATTTT
>NA|TRBJ1-2|few|TRBV5-4
CASSSRQAGIRGYTF
TGTGCCAGCAGCAGCAGACAGGCCGGAATCCGTGGCTACACCTTC
>NA|TRBJ1-2|NA|TRBV20-1
CSARQGYGYTF
TGCAGTGCGCGTCAGGGATATGGCTACACCTTC
>NA|TRBJ1-6|NA|TRBV6-1
CASKTQTFSYNSPLHF
TGTGCCAGCAAAACGCAGACCTTCTCCTATAATTCACCCCTCCACTTT
>NA|TRBJ2-1|NA|TRBV12-3/TRBV12-4
CASSIGRRLRNEQFF
TGTGCCAGCAGCATCGGTAGAAGATTAAGGAATGAGCAGTTCTTC
>NA|TRBJ1-2|NA|TRBV10-3
CASTGTSLGYTF
TGTGCGAGCACCGGGACATCCCTTGGCTACACCTTC
>NA|TRBJ2-5|NA|TRBV6-5
CASSYGGVSIETQYF
TGTGCCAGCAGTTACGGAGGGGTCTCGATTGAGACCCAGTACTTC
>NA|TRBJ1-4|NA|TRBV10-1
CASSEGSSPNEKLFF
TGCGCCAGCAGTGAGGGGAGCAGCCCGAATGAAAAACTGTTTTTT
>NA|TRBJ1-5|few|TRBV12-3/TRBV12-4
CASSRGDQPQHF
TGTGCCAGCAGTAGAGGGGATCAGCCCCAGCATTTT
>NA|TRBJ1-6|NA|TRBV30
CALQTKAHAPLHF
TGTGCCCTACAGACCAAGGCGCACGCCCCCCTCCACTTT
>NA|TRBJ1-2|NA|TRBV30
CAWSETLNYGYTF
TGTGCCTGGAGCGAAACACTGAACTATGGCTACACCTTC
>NA|TRBJ1-6|large|TRBV2
CASSERALAPLHF
TGTGCCAGCAGTGAACGGGCGCTCGCACCCCTCCACTTT
>NA|TRBJ1-1|NA|TRBV10-3
CAISVKDEGTEAFF
TGTGCCATCAGTGTGAAGGATGAGGGCACTGAAGCTTTCTTT
>NA|TRBJ1-5|few|TRBV20-1
CSARDRILGANQPQHF
TGCAGTGCTAGAGATCGAATATTGGGAGCGAATCAGCCCCAGCATTTT
>NA|TRBJ1-1|few|TRBV20-1
CSAPRTTVDTEAFF
TGCAGTGCTCCGCGGACGACAGTAGACACTGAAGCTTTCTTT
>NA|TRBJ2-5|NA|TRBV28
CASREETQYF
TGTGCCAGCAGGGAGGAGACCCAGTACTTC
>TRBD1|TRBJ1-5|NA|TRBV4-3
CASSQQTGGDQPQHF
TGCGCCAGCAGCCAACAGACAGGGGGCGATCAGCCCCAGCATTTT
>NA|TRBJ2-1|once|TRBV5-8
CASRWGTGASSYNEQFF
TGTGCCAGCAGGTGGGGTACTGGGGCGAGCTCCTACAATGAGCAGTTCTTC
>NA|TRBJ1-2|NA|TRBV12-3/TRBV12-4
CASSGRGYGYTF
TGTGCCAGCAGTGGACGGGGGTATGGCTACACCTTC
>NA|TRBJ1-6|few|TRBV7-3
CASSSGQLGDNSPLHF
TGTGCCAGCAGCTCCGGACAGTTAGGGGATAATTCACCCCTCCACTTT
>TRBD1|TRBJ1-1|NA|TRBV6-1
CASRARQGALLLMNTEAFF
TGTGCCAGCAGGGCAAGACAGGGGGCCCTTCTTCTTATGAACACTGAAGCTTTCTTT
>TRBD1|TRBJ1-5|NA|TRBV6-4
CASRRPDRRNWLYQPQHF
TGTGCCAGCAGGAGACCGGACAGGCGGAACTGGCTTTATCAGCCCCAGCATTTT
>NA|TRBJ2-7|few|TRBV5-1
CASSPGGASEQYF
TGCGCCAGCAGCCCTGGGGGGGCATCCGAGCAGTACTTC
>TRBD1|TRBJ1-2|NA|TRBV3-1
CASSLGQGLGGYTF
TGTGCCAGCAGCCTCGGACAGGGCCTAGGAGGCTACACCTTC
>TRBD2|TRBJ2-1|NA|TRBV20-1
CSARDGTSGNNEQFF
TGCAGTGCTAGAGACGGGACTAGCGGGAACAATGAGCAGTTCTTC
>TRBD1|TRBJ1-2|NA|TRBV30
CAWSVQGGDGYTF
TGTGCCTGGAGTGTACAAGGGGGCGATGGCTACACCTTC
>TRBD2|TRBJ2-2|NA|TRBV11-3
CASSLVGGRGHTGELFF
TGTGCCAGCAGCTTAGTCGGCGGGAGAGGGCACACCGGGGAGCTGTTTTTT
>NA|TRBJ2-3|NA|TRBV7-9
CASSFLEGTDTQYF
TGTGCCAGCAGCTTCCTGGAGGGCACAGATACGCAGTATTTT
>TRBD1|TRBJ1-2|large|TRBV18
CASSPLRTGEGDGYTF
TGTGCCAGCTCACCACTTAGAACAGGGGAAGGAGATGGCTACACCTTC
>NA|TRBJ1-5|few|TRBV7-9
CASDWGPDQPQHF
TGTGCCAGCGACTGGGGGCCAGATCAGCCCCAGCATTTT
>TRBD1|TRBJ1-6|NA|TRBV20-1
CSASGTGDGPLHF
TGCAGTGCTAGCGGGACAGGGGACGGGCCCCTCCACTTT
>TRBD1|TRBJ1-1|NA|TRBV27
CASSRVTGGSTEAFF
TGTGCCAGCAGTCGGGTAACAGGGGGTTCTACTGAAGCTTTCTTT
>NA|TRBJ1-5|few|TRBV24-1
CATSDGSWGLSNQPQHF
TGTGCCACCAGTGATGGCAGTTGGGGACTTAGCAATCAGCCCCAGCATTTT
>NA|TRBJ2-7|few|TRBV7-6
CASSSYRTYEQYF
TGTGCCAGCAGCTCCTACAGGACCTACGAGCAGTACTTC
>TRBD1|TRBJ2-7|NA|TRBV29-1
CSVSGTGGFEQYF
TGCAGCGTTAGCGGGACAGGGGGCTTCGAGCAGTACTTC
>TRBD1|TRBJ1-2|few|TRBV19
CATKPRTGASYGYTF
TGTGCCACTAAACCCCGGACAGGGGCATCGTATGGCTACACCTTC
>NA|TRBJ2-5|NA|TRBV11-3
CASSLGRVGAQETQYF
TGTGCCAGCAGCTTAGGAAGGGTTGGGGCCCAAGAGACCCAGTACTTC
>NA|TRBJ2-7|NA|TRBV28
CATYRNIGGYEQYF
TGTGCCACCTACAGGAACATCGGTGGCTACGAGCAGTACTTC
>NA|TRBJ1-6|few|TRBV20-1
CSASPGTSYSPLHF
TGCAGTGCGTCACCCGGGACGTCCTATTCACCCCTCCACTTT
>TRBD1|TRBJ1-2|few|TRBV6-2/TRBV6-3
CASTPLQGRREGYTF
TGTGCCAGCACCCCCCTACAGGGGAGACGGGAAGGCTACACCTTC
>NA|TRBJ1-2|few|TRBV19
CASNKGGYGYTF
TGTGCCAGTAATAAAGGTGGATATGGCTACACCTTC
>NA|TRBJ2-1|few|TRBV6-2/TRBV6-3
CASSYSHLDGEQFF
TGTGCCAGCAGTTATTCACACCTAGACGGGGAGCAGTTCTTC
>NA|TRBJ2-1|few|TRBV5-4
CASSAQGIYNEQFF
TGTGCCAGCAGTGCACAGGGAATTTACAATGAGCAGTTCTTC
>TRBD1|TRBJ1-4|few|TRBV20-1
CSARDSYNEKLFF
TGCAGTGCCCGGGACAGCTATAATGAAAAACTGTTTTTT
>TRBD2|TRBJ2-1|NA|TRBV12-3/TRBV12-4
CASSPEGLAGGKAYNEQFF
TGTGCCAGCAGCCCCGAGGGACTAGCGGGAGGAAAGGCCTACAATGAGCAGTTCTTC
>TRBD2|TRBJ2-2|NA|TRBV20-1
CSARDRLAGGPHTGELFF
TGCAGTGCTAGAGACCGACTAGCGGGAGGGCCGCACACCGGGGAGCTGTTTTTT
>NA|TRBJ2-1|NA|TRBV24-1
CATSDSSGYYNEQFF
TGTGCCACCAGTGATTCGAGCGGTTACTACAATGAGCAGTTCTTC
>NA|TRBJ1-5|NA|TRBV30
CAWASFGGTHQPQHF
TGTGCCTGGGCTTCCTTCGGGGGGACGCACCAGCCCCAGCATTTT